One and the same sample provided the 18 T cell receptor beta chains below, sequenced in a study of T cell changes during pregnancy in multiple sclerosis. Some clones are missing from TCRdb's copy, which holds only in-frame ones; the method was immunoSEQ multiplex PCR. The sample records several thousand clones, over 70% being singletons. The sample here was CD8+ T cells from peripheral blood mononuclear cells, taken in the first trimester of pregnancy. These receptors were collected from a female donor in good health, enrolled as a control in a pregnancy study.

The CDR3: CASSQAVGALGGYTF. The CDR3 DNA reads as TGCGCCAGCAGCCAAGCAGTGGGGGCGCTGGGGGGCTACACCTTC. This chain uses TRBV4-1 with TRBJ1-2, with D maybe TRBD1 (6 bases). The CDR3 is made up of 15 amino acids. V was clipped by 1 base and J by 8 bases, with 17 bases between them. Germline values: CDR1 MGHRA, CDR2 YSYEKL.

The J gene is TRBJ1-5, the V gene TRBV6-1, with 7 positions matching TRBD1. CDR1 is MNHNS, CDR2 SASEGT, per germline. There are 15 residues in the CDR3. The junction had 9 bases not matched to a gene; V was cut back by 6 bases and J by 4 bases. The CDR3 protein is CASSPEGGVNQPQHF. CDR3 bases: TGTGCCAGCAGCCCCGAAGGGGGCGTAAATCAGCCCCAGCATTTT.

A few counts support this clone. The chain combines TRBV4-2 with TRBJ2-7, with 8 positions matching TRBD1. The CDR3 covers 15 residues. The V gene's germline CDR1 is LGHNA and CDR2 YNFKEQ. The V segment lost 3 bases and the J segment 7 bases; nucleotides outside the gene matches: 11. CDR3 coding DNA: TGTGCCAGCAGCCAGAGGGGGCAGGGGGCGCGGGAGCAGTACTTC. Its protein is CASSQRGQGAREQYF.

This clone was observed a single time. The chain recombines TRBV19 with TRBJ2-1, with TRBD2 matching over 8 bases. Germline-derived CDR1 and CDR2 are LNHDA and SQIVND (reference sequence). This CDR3 spans 14 amino acids. The ends lost 1 base at V and 7 bases at J; junction bases unmatched: 3. The CDR3 region has the DNA TGTGCCAGTAGTATAGCGGGGGGGTCGAATGAGCAGTTCTTC. This gives the protein CASSIAGGSNEQFF.

A few counts support this clone. The genes are TRBV6-1 and TRBJ2-7; 11 bases are shared with TRBD2. CDR1 and CDR2 from the germline V gene are MNHNS and SASEGT. The CDR3 sequence is 15 residues long. The V gene end was trimmed by 4 bases and the J gene end by 0 bases; junction bases not matched to a gene: 2. CDR3 sequence reads: CASSVTSGSSYEQYF. The CDR3, as DNA: TGTGCCAGCAGTGTCACTAGCGGGAGCTCCTACGAGCAGTACTTC.

The genes are TRBV9 and TRBJ2-3, with a tentative D call TRBD2 (5 bases). This CDR3 spans 15 amino acids. Deletions cut 3 bases from V and 2 bases from J, with 13 bases between. The germline V gene encodes CDR1 SGDLS and CDR2 YYNGEE. The CDR3 region has the DNA TGTGCCAGCAGCGAAACTACGGGGTTCACAGATACGCAGTATTTT. Protein sequence: CASSETTGFTDTQYF.

This sequence joins TRBV9 and TRBJ2-7; TRBD2 agrees at 10 bases. Germline V lookup: CDR1 SGDLS, CDR2 YYNGEE. Trimming at V came to 3 bases and at J to 5 bases, leaving 11 bases not matched to a gene. The CDR3 is 16 residues long. The CDR3 DNA reads as TGTGCCAGCAGCGGGACTAGCGGCTTATTGCGGGACGAGCAGTACTTC. Amino acids: CASSGTSGLLRDEQYF.

This chain uses TRBV4-1 with TRBJ2-7; D is uncertain. Trimming removed 1 base at V and 2 bases at J, with 15 bases between. Germline assignment: CDR1 MGHRA and CDR2 YSYEKL. CDR3 length equals 16 residues. The CDR3 DNA reads as TGCGCCAGCAGCCAAGCGTTCACCGGTCCAACCTACGAGCAGTACTTC. Translating it yields CASSQAFTGPTYEQYF.

V gene TRBV5-8 combines with J gene TRBJ2-7; tentatively, D is TRBD2 (5 bases). V was shortened by 4 bases and J by 5 bases, with 16 bases between the two germline ends. The CDR3 loop spans 14 amino acids. Germline CDR1 is SGHTS and CDR2 is YDEGEE. The DNA for the CDR3 is TGTGCCAGCAGCCTCCCAAGGCTAGCTGACGAGCAGTACTTC. Residues: CASSLPRLADEQYF.

In DNA, the CDR3 is TGTGCCAGCAGTTTTTATTTAGGGGGGGGTGAAAAACTGTTTTTT. It specifies CASSFYLGGGEKLFF. The J gene is TRBJ1-4, the V gene TRBV28; the D gene is possibly TRBD1 (6 bases). V was cut by 3 bases and J by 7 bases, with 15 bases left in between. The CDR3 runs 15 residues. The germline gives CDR1 MDHEN, CDR2 SYDVKM. The variable domain in full, completed from reference TRBV28 and TRBJ1-4, reads DVKVTQSSRYLVKRTGEKVFLECVQDMDHENMFWYRQDPGLGLRLIYFSYDVKMKEKGDIPEGYSVSREKKERFSLILESASTNQTSMYLCASSFYLGGGEKLFFGSGTQLSVL.

The J gene is TRBJ1-1, the V gene TRBV10-2; 7 nucleotides agree with TRBD1. The CDR3 is 16 amino acids. Per the germline V gene, CDR1 is WSHSY and CDR2 is SAAADI. J was trimmed by 1 base and V by 4 bases; bases with no gene match: 9. CDR3 sequence reads: CASSVNTGAPNTEAFF. In DNA, the CDR3 is TGCGCCAGCAGTGTAAACACAGGGGCCCCGAACACTGAAGCTTTCTTT.

CDR3 DNA: TGTGCCAGCAGCATGGGTATTTCAGACATTCAGTACTTC. It translates to CASSMGISDIQYF. The chain recombines TRBV5-4 with TRBJ2-4; D is undetermined. Per germline, CDR1 SGHNT and CDR2 YYREEE (reference sequence). V lost 4 bases and J lost 8, with 13 bases in between. This CDR3 spans 13 amino acids.

The chain recombines TRBV2 with TRBJ2-7; 7 bases agree with TRBD2. This CDR3 has 12 amino acids. V gave up 11 bases and J gave up 7 bases; unmatched junction bases: 11. Germline V gene lookup returns CDR1 SNHLY and CDR2 FYNNEI. CDR3 residues: CAGLSGTKEQYF. As DNA, the CDR3 is TGTGCCGGGCTTTCCGGGACTAAAGAGCAGTACTTC.

The V call is TRBV2, the J call TRBJ2-1; no clear D gene. The CDR3 spans 13 residues. Trimming stripped 10 bases from V and 0 bases from J, with 10 bases between. Germline V lookup: CDR1 SNHLY, CDR2 FYNNEI. CDR3 sequence (DNA): TGTGCCACCGACTCAAGCTCCTACAATGAGCAGTTCTTC. It specifies CATDSSSYNEQFF.

The J gene is TRBJ1-1, the V gene TRBV5-1; tentative D call: TRBD1 (6 bases). Trimming shortened V by 0 bases and J by 2 bases, and 14 bases separated the two germline ends. CDR3 length: 16 amino acids. CDR1 and CDR2 (germline): SGHRS, YFSETQ. CDR3 sequence reads: CASSLAPGATNTEAFF. CDR3 DNA: TGCGCCAGCAGCTTGGCGCCAGGGGCGACCAACACTGAAGCTTTCTTT.

The chain has TRBV4-3 and TRBJ2-6; D is possibly TRBD1 (5 bases). Trimming cost V 0 bases and J 0 bases, with 6 bases left between them. This CDR3 region has 16 residues. Germline V lookup: CDR1 LGHNA, CDR2 YSLEER. This CDR3 reads CASSQDDSSGANVLTF. The CDR3 DNA is TGCGCCAGCAGCCAAGACGACAGCTCTGGGGCCAACGTCCTGACTTTC.

This clone was observed a single time. As DNA, the CDR3 is TGTGCCACCAGCCGAGTGGGGTTTGGGGCCGAGCAGTACTTC. This gives the protein CATSRVGFGAEQYF. The chain uses TRBV15 and TRBJ2-7, with D possibly being TRBD1 (5 bases). The CDR3 spans 14 residues. The V gene lost 5 bases and the J gene lost 6 bases, with 17 bases spanning the gap. Germline V gene data show CDR1 as LNHNV and CDR2 as YYDKDF (reference sequence).

The V call is TRBV28, the J call TRBJ2-1, with 9 bases matching TRBD2. Germline V CDR1 and CDR2: MDHEN, SYDVKM. V shed 5 bases and J 8 bases; nucleotides not matched to a gene: 13. CDR3 size: 16 residues. The CDR3, as DNA: TGTGCCAGCAGTCCCCCCCGGGTAGCGGGAGCCCATGAGCAGTTCTTC. This codes for CASSPPRVAGAHEQFF.